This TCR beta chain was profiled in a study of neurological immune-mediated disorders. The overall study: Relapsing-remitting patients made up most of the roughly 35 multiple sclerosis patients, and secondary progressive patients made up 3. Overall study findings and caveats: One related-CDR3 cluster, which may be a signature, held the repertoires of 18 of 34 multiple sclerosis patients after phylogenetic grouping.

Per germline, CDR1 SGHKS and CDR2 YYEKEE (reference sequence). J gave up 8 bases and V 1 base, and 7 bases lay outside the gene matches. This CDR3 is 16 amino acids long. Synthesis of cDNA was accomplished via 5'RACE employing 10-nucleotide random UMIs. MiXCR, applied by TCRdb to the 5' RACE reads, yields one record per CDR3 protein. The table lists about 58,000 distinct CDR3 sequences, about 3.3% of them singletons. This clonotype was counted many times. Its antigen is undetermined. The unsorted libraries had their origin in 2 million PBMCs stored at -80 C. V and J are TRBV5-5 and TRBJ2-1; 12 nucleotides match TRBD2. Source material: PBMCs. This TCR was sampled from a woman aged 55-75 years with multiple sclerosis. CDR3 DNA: TGTGCCAGCAGCTTGATCGGAACTAGCGGGAGGTATGAGCAGTTCTTC. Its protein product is CASSLIGTSGRYEQFF.